Following are 3 T cell receptor beta chains from one sample sequenced in a study of T-cell memory formation after mild COVID-19. TCRdb passed the 5' RACE reads through MiXCR, listing each CDR3 protein once. Of about 55,000 distinct CDR3 sequences listed, roughly 9.5% were seen once; the top ten hold more than 0.95%. The sequenced material came from PBMCs or a T cell subset sorted from them (not recorded which). The receptors shown here come from a man aged 18-30 years who had mild COVID-19 (a few samples of this study predate the infection). Cell type and time point are not known.

The J gene is TRBJ1-5, the V gene TRBV20-1, with D hard to call. The CDR3 contains 16 residues. Trimming removed 2 bases from V and 5 bases from J, with 19 bases in between. The germline V gene has CDR1 DFQATT and CDR2 SNEGSKA (reference sequence). Here the CDR3 reads CSARPWGWSVDQPQHF. The CDR3 nucleotides read TGCAGTGCTAGACCCTGGGGTTGGAGTGTAGATCAGCCCCAGCATTTT.

There are many counts of this clonotype. The chain links TRBV10-3 to TRBJ2-5, with 8 bases matching TRBD1. The V gene's germline CDR1 is ENHRY and CDR2 SYGVKD. The CDR3 sequence is 11 residues long. Trimming cost V 10 bases and J 5 bases; bases outside gene matches: 3. CDR3 protein: CANGQGETQYF. The DNA of the CDR3 is TGTGCCAATGGACAGGGCGAGACCCAGTACTTC.

This sequence joins TRBV5-1 and TRBJ2-6, with TRBD2 as a possible D gene (5 bases). With 0 bases removed from V and 4 bases from J, the gap between germline ends came to 8 bases. This CDR3 spans 15 amino acids. The germline V gene encodes CDR1 SGHRS and CDR2 YFSETQ. The CDR3 loop is CASSLALAGANVLTF. The DNA for the CDR3 is TGCGCCAGCAGCTTGGCCCTAGCCGGGGCCAACGTCCTGACTTTC.